What follows describes a single T cell receptor beta chain. Its specificity is unknown. Via MiXCR, TCRdb re-called the RT-PCR reads, giving one row per CDR3 protein. Among 650,000 to 850,000 distinct CDR3 sequences listed, approximately 15% were seen once. Germline CDR1 SGHRS, CDR2 YFSETQ. CDR3 length: 14 amino acids. Trimming removed 4 bases from V and 6 bases from J, with 17 bases in between. The data are from a study of response to subunit inactivated influenza vaccine. Study-level findings and limits: The authors put forward the suggestion that each seasonal influenza vaccination may bring in only a limited number of new T cells.

This chain connects TRBV5-1 to TRBJ2-7; D is perhaps TRBD1 or TRBD2 (5 bases each). This clonotype was obtained from a man in his forties or fifties who received an inactivated influenza vaccine. The input for sequencing was PBMCs from blood, taken less than 15 days before vaccination. The CDR3 loop reads CASSLGGGTLEQYF. The CDR3 DNA reads as TGCGCCAGCAGCCTCGGAGGTGGGACCCTCGAGCAGTACTTC.